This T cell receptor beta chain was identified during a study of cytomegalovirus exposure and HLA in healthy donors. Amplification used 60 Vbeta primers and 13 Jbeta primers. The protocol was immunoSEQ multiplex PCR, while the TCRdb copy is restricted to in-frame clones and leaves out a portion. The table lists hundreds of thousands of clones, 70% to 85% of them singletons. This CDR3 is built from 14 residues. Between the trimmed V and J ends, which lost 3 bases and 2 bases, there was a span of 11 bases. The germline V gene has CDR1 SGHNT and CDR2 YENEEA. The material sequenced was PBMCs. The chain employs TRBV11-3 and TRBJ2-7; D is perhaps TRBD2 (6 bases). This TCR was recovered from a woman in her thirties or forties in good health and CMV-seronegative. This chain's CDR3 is CASSLGGSPYEQYF. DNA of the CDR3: TGTGCCAGCAGCTTGGGGGGTAGCCCCTACGAGCAGTACTTC.